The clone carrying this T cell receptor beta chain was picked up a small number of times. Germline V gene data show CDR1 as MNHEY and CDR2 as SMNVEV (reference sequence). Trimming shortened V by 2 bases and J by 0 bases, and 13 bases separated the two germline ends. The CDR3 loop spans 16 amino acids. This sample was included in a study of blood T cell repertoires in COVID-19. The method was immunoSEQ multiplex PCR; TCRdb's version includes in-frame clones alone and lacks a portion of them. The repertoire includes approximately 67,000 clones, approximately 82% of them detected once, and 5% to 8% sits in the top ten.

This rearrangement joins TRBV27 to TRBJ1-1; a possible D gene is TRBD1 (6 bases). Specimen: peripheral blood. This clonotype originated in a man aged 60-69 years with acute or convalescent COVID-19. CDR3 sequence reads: CASSLGGARMNTEAFF. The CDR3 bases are TGTGCCAGCAGTTTAGGGGGGGCGAGGATGAACACTGAAGCTTTCTTT.